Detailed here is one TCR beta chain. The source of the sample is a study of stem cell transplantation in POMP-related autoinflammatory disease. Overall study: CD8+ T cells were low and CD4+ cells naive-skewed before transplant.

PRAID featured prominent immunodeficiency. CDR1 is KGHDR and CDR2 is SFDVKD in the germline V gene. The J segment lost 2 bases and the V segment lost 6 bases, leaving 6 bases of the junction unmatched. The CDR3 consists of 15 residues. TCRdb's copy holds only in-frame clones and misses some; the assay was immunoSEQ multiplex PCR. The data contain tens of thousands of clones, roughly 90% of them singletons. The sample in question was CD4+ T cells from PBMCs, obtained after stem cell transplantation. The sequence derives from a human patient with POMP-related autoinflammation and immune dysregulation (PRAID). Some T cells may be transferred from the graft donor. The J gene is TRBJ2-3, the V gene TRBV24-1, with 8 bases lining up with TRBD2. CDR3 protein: CATSSRRGDTDTQYF. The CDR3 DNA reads TGTGCCACCAGTTCGAGGCGGGGGGACACAGATACGCAGTATTTT.